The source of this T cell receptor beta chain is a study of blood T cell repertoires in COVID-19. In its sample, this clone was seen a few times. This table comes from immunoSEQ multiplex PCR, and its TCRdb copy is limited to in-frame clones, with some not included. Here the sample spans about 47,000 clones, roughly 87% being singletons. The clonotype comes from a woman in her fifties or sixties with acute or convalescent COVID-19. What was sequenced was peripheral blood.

The CDR3 DNA reads TGTGCCAGTAGTATACTCGGGGATGAAAAACTGTTTTTT. Amino acid sequence: CASSILGDEKLFF. J is TRBJ1-4 and V is TRBV19, with D unresolved. CDR1 and CDR2 (germline): LNHDA, SQIVND (reference sequence). The CDR3 extends over 13 amino acids. Trimming stripped 2 bases from V and 6 bases from J, with 7 bases between.